This T cell receptor (beta chain) is from a study of sequential checkpoint blockade in melanoma. Study context: First-line arms were nivolumab then ipilimumab, or the reverse, randomized 1:1.

Germline V CDR1 and CDR2: MNHEY, SMNVEV (reference sequence). The CDR3 has 15 residues. Trimming at V came to 5 bases and at J to 4 bases, leaving 7 bases not matched to a gene. Treatment described: randomized to nivolumab then ipilimumab (arm A) or the reverse (arm B). Live CD3+CD8+ CD19− CD56− cells were sorted from PBMCs. The data were produced by immunoSEQ multiplex PCR, yet TCRdb's version contains in-frame clones alone and is incomplete. The sample carries fewer than 35,000 clones, 86% recorded once. The chain uses TRBV27 and TRBJ2-7; 11 bases are shared with TRBD1. The clonotype originates from a human donor with melanoma. This material consisted of CD8+ T cells sorted from blood (inferred from file names), taken from a patient given nivolumab and ipilimumab in sequence. In DNA form, the CDR3 reads TGTGCCAGCAGTCAGGCAGGACAGGGGGCGTACGAGCAGTACTTC. This codes for CASSQAGQGAYEQYF.